One sample yielded the 23 T cell receptor beta chains listed below, sequenced in a study of T-cell reconstitution after alpha-beta-depleted transplantation in children. The TCRbeta library was prepared with unique molecular identifiers. TCRdb called the PCR reads again in MiXCR, with one record for every CDR3 protein. This repertoire shows hundreds of thousands of distinct CDR3 sequences, around 13% found once; its top ten account for around 0.76%. Sequencing used PBMCs, obtained before TCRalphabeta/CD19-depleted stem cell transplant. All receptors derive from a girl aged 2 to 9 with congenital amegakaryocytic thrombocytopenia, due to receive a stem cell transplant.

With regard to this clonotype: A junction boundary mismatches the germline segment, possibly from a read error. The rearrangement joins TRBV27 to TRBJ2-3, with no clear D. The CDR3 runs to 12 residues. Germline loops: CDR1 MNHEY, CDR2 SMNVEV (reference sequence). CDR3 region: CASRSASDTQYF. Written as DNA, the CDR3 is TGTGCCAGCAGAAGTGCCTCAGATACGCAATATTTT.

This clonotype turned up a few times. The V and J genes are TRBV27 and TRBJ2-7; 10 bases agree with TRBD1. CDR1 is MNHEY, CDR2 SMNVEV, per germline (reference sequence). The CDR3 has 16 amino acids. J gave up 7 bases and V 5 bases, and 14 bases lay outside the gene matches. The CDR3 loop reads CASSPTSGTGAWEQYF. The CDR3 coding sequence is TGTGCCAGCAGTCCCACCTCCGGGACAGGGGCTTGGGAGCAGTACTTC.

CDR3 sequence reads: CCARDIGGTVNQETQYF. CDR3 sequence (DNA): TGCTGCGCTAGAGATATCGGCGGGACTGTGAACCAAGAGACCCAGTACTTC. The V and J genes are TRBV20-1 and TRBJ2-5; a possible D gene is TRBD2 (6 bases). The CDR3 is made up of 17 amino acids. CDR1 and CDR2 from the germline V gene are DFQATT and SNEGSKA (reference sequence).

This clonotype was counted at least ten times. This rearrangement joins TRBV7-2 to TRBJ2-7; D remains ambiguous. The germline V gene encodes CDR1 SGHTA and CDR2 FQGNSA. V was shortened by 5 bases and J by 1 base, with 12 bases between the two germline ends. This CDR3 contains 14 residues. Written as DNA, the CDR3 is TGTGCCAGCAGCGTGACCCCAGAATCCTACGAGCAGTACTTC. It yields the protein CASSVTPESYEQYF.

In this sample, this clonotype turned up many times. V is TRBV20-1 and J is TRBJ2-3; D is possibly TRBD1 (6 bases). Trimming stripped 2 bases from V and 6 bases from J, with 12 bases between. The V gene's germline CDR1 is DFQATT and CDR2 SNEGSKA (reference sequence). The CDR3 contains 13 residues. The CDR3 DNA sequence: TGCAGTGCTAGATCAACAGGGAAGGATACGCAGTATTTT. Protein sequence: CSARSTGKDTQYF.

At least ten counts were recorded for this clonotype. The chain employs TRBV12-3 or TRBV12-4 and TRBJ2-1; possible D gene TRBD2, 6 bases. Deletions cut 8 bases from V and 9 bases from J, with 17 bases between. The CDR3 is 13 amino acids. Here the CDR3 reads CASFVRGGGEQFF. The CDR3 region has the DNA TGTGCCAGCTTTGTTCGGGGAGGAGGTGAGCAGTTCTTC.

CDR3 sequence reads: CASSYFPGAGYEQYF. The CDR3 coding sequence is TGTGCCAGCAGTTACTTTCCCGGGGCTGGCTACGAGCAGTACTTC. The rearrangement uses TRBV6-5 and TRBJ2-7; the D call may be TRBD1 or TRBD2 (5 bases each). This CDR3 has 15 amino acids. Germline lookup yields CDR1 MNHEY and CDR2 SVGAGI. The V and J ends lost 1 base and 3 bases respectively, with 13 bases between them.

This clonotype was counted many times. V usage is TRBV6-5 and J usage is TRBJ2-2; the D gene is possibly TRBD1 (6 bases). The ends were cut back, 3 bases at V and 5 bases at J, with 16 bases in the middle. The germline V gene has CDR1 MNHEY and CDR2 SVGAGI. The CDR3 has 16 residues. This chain's CDR3 is CASSYPGLTGTGELFF. CDR3 coding DNA: TGTGCCAGCAGTTATCCCGGATTAACAGGGACCGGGGAGCTGTTTTTT.

Comments on this clonotype: A read error may explain this, as a much larger clone is one base away. V gene TRBV20-1 combines with J gene TRBJ2-5; perhaps TRBD2 as D (6 bases). CDR1 is DFQATT, CDR2 SNEGSKA, per germline (reference sequence). The CDR3 length is 17 residues. This CDR3 reads CCASTALGVGGQETQYF. The DNA of the CDR3 is TGCTGTGCTAGTACCGCCCTTGGCGTGGGAGGCCAAGAGACCCAGTACTTC.

The chain joins TRBV2 to TRBJ1-6; TRBD1 is a possible D gene (6 bases). This CDR3 is 15 amino acids long. Trimming pared 3 bases from V and 7 bases from J, leaving 13 bases between. Germline CDR1 is SNHLY and CDR2 is FYNNEI. CDR3 sequence (DNA): TGTGCCAGCAGTGATTCACAAGGGGGGAATTCACCCCTCCACTTT. Its protein is CASSDSQGGNSPLHF. Combining the CDR3 with reference TRBV2 and TRBJ1-6 gives the whole variable domain EPEVTQTPSHQVTQMGQEVILRCVPISNHLYFYWYRQILGQKVEFLVSFYNNEISEKSEIFDDQFSVERPDGSNFTLKIRSTKLEDSAMYFCASSDSQGGNSPLHFGNGTRLTVT.

This chain uses TRBV29-1 with TRBJ2-1; 12 nucleotides agree with TRBD2. Trimming removed 4 bases from V and 2 bases from J; junction bases left unmatched: 9. Germline V CDR1 and CDR2: SQVTM, ANQGSEA. CDR3 length: 17 amino acids. The CDR3 DNA reads as TGCAGCGTTGTGGCTAGCGGGAGGGTGGGGGCCTACAATGAGCAGTTCTTC. This sequence encodes CSVVASGRVGAYNEQFF.

This clonotype was observed a handful of times. The rearrangement joins TRBV7-8 to TRBJ2-7; possibly TRBD1 or TRBD2 for D (5 bases each). The V and J ends lost 1 base and 2 bases respectively, with 18 bases between them. CDR3 length: 17 residues. The germline V gene has CDR1 SGHVS and CDR2 FQNEAQ. This CDR3 reads CASSLEEAEGLTYEQYF. DNA for the CDR3: TGTGCCAGCAGCTTAGAGGAAGCAGAGGGGCTCACCTACGAGCAGTACTTC. The full variable domain, completed using reference TRBV7-8 and TRBJ2-7, is GAGVSQSPRYKVAKRGQDVALRCDPISGHVSLFWYQQALGQGPEFLTYFQNEAQLDKSGLPSDRFFAERPEGSVSTLKIQRTQQEDSAVYLCASSLEEAEGLTYEQYFGPGTRLTVT.

The sample holds one count of this clonotype. The chain is built from TRBV2 and TRBJ2-5; D uncertain. With 2 bases removed from V and 2 bases from J, the gap between germline ends came to 9 bases. In germline, CDR1 is SNHLY, CDR2 FYNNEI. The CDR3 is 14 residues long. CDR3 DNA sequence: TGTGCCAGCAGTGAACTTGTGACTCAAGAGACCCAGTACTTC. It is translated as CASSELVTQETQYF.

This clonotype was detected ten times or more. This chain uses TRBV7-9 with TRBJ2-7; 14 bases are a match to TRBD2. Trimming at V came to 5 bases and at J to 7 bases, leaving 10 bases not matched to a gene. Germline values: CDR1 SEHNR, CDR2 FQNEAQ (reference sequence). This CDR3 has 16 amino acids. The CDR3 DNA reads as TGTGCCAGCAGCCCATTGGGACTAGCGGGAGCTAGTGAGCAGTACTTC. Its protein product is CASSPLGLAGASEQYF.

This clonotype was detected many times. The CDR3 protein is CASGLKAWTEAFF. CDR3 coding DNA: TGTGCTAGTGGTTTGAAGGCGTGGACTGAAGCTTTCTTT. The J gene is TRBJ1-1, the V gene TRBV12-5, with unresolved D. Germline CDR1 reads LGHNT; CDR2 reads FRNRAP. The germline V and J ends were trimmed by 2 bases and 5 bases, with 9 bases remaining between them. The CDR3 covers 13 residues.

This clonotype was detected ten times or more. CDR3 sequence (DNA): TGCAGCGTTGACCTCATCCAAGAGACCCAGTACTTC. Its translation is CSVDLIQETQYF. The rearrangement joins TRBV29-1 to TRBJ2-5; no reliable D call. The CDR3 is 12 residues long. Germline V CDR1 and CDR2: SQVTM, ANQGSEA. V was cut by 3 bases and J by 1 base, with 6 bases left in between. The whole variable domain, filled in from reference TRBV29-1 and TRBJ2-5, reads SAVISQKPSRDICQRGTSLTIQCQVDSQVTMMFWYRQQPGQSLTLIATANQGSEATYESGFVIDKFPISRPNLTFSTLTVSNMSPEDSSIYLCSVDLIQETQYFGPGTRLLVL.

This clonotype was found a few times. This sequence joins TRBV20-1 and TRBJ2-5; 7 bases are shared with TRBD2. Germline-derived CDR1 and CDR2 are DFQATT and SNEGSKA (reference sequence). The trim removed 1 base at V and 9 bases at J, leaving 11 bases unmatched. The CDR3 runs 14 residues. CDR3 nucleotides: TGCAGTGCTAGAGGGTCTAGCGGTTTTGGGGCCCAGTACTTC. Translating it yields CSARGSSGFGAQYF.

This clonotype was recorded a few times. The CDR3 coding sequence is TGTGCCAGCAGCCCCCGAGGACAGGCATCGGGTGAAGCTTTCTTT. Translation gives CASSPRGQASGEAFF. V gene TRBV9 combines with J gene TRBJ1-1; 7 positions match TRBD1. Germline loops: CDR1 SGDLS, CDR2 YYNGEE. The CDR3 is 15 residues long. After removal of 4 bases from V and 7 bases from J, the junction contained 13 bases not matched to a gene.

This clonotype was detected only a few times. The chain joins TRBV14 to TRBJ2-5, with D possibly TRBD1 on 6 matching bases. Trimming removed 2 bases from V and 2 bases from J, with 12 bases in between. This CDR3 comprises 15 residues. The germline V gene has CDR1 SGHDN and CDR2 FVKESK. The CDR3 loop reads CASSQIVTGQETQYF. In DNA, the CDR3 is TGTGCCAGCAGCCAAATTGTGACAGGACAAGAGACCCAGTACTTC.

This chain connects TRBV7-9 to TRBJ1-2, with TRBD1 matching over 8 bases. The J segment lost 4 bases and the V segment lost 4 bases, leaving 8 bases of the junction unmatched. Germline CDR1 is SEHNR and CDR2 is FQNEAQ (reference sequence). The CDR3 extends over 15 amino acids. The CDR3 sequence: CASSSEGQGGYGYTF. As DNA, the CDR3 is TGTGCCAGCAGCTCCGAAGGACAGGGAGGCTATGGCTACACCTTC.

This clonotype was recorded many times. The chain has TRBV6-1 and TRBJ1-2, with no clear D. The V gene lost 2 bases and the J gene lost 6 bases, with 10 bases spanning the gap. The CDR3 is made up of 13 amino acids. CDR1 MNHNS and CDR2 SASEGT come from the germline V gene. The CDR3 DNA is TGTGCCAGCAGTGAATTTGGTTGGGATGGCTACACCTTC. Encoded protein: CASSEFGWDGYTF.

This clonotype occurred a few times. In DNA, the CDR3 is TGTGCCAGCAGCCAAGATCCCGACAGGGCGAATGAGCAGTTCTTC. Translated, it gives CASSQDPDRANEQFF. This chain uses TRBV3-1 with TRBJ2-1, with 7 bases matching TRBD1. Germline V gene data show CDR1 as LGHDT and CDR2 as YNNKEL (reference sequence). The CDR3 totals 15 residues. The junction had 6 bases not matched to a gene; V was cut back by 0 bases and J by 7 bases.

The V gene is TRBV3-1, the J gene TRBJ2-5, with TRBD2 matching 9 bases. CDR1 is LGHDT, CDR2 YNNKEL, per germline (reference sequence). The CDR3 loop spans 16 amino acids. J gave up 0 bases and V 7 bases, and 9 bases lay outside the gene matches. This CDR3 is CASNPTGLANQETQYF. CDR3 DNA: TGTGCCAGCAACCCCACCGGACTAGCGAACCAAGAGACCCAGTACTTC.